The 11 T cell receptor beta chains below come from one sample, sequenced in a study of blood T cells in healthy people across ages. For the second PCR, which ran for roughly 7 to 11 cycles, a sample-barcoded 5' primer and a J-beta primer mix were used. TCRdb reprocessed the 5' RACE reads via MiXCR and lists one record per CDR3 protein. This table has nearly 800,000 distinct CDR3 sequences, just over 55% appearing once. The sample taken for sequencing was blood. The source is a man aged 35 to 55 in good health.

The gene calls are TRBV18 and TRBJ2-1, with a possible D match to TRBD2 (5 bases). The CDR3 has 15 amino acids. From germline, CDR1 is KGHSH and CDR2 LQKENI. The V gene lost 8 bases and the J gene lost 0 bases, with 14 bases spanning the gap. CDR3 coding DNA: TGTGCCAGCAGCCCCACGGGGAGCTCCTACAATGAGCAGTTCTTC. This gives the protein CASSPTGSSYNEQFF.

V usage is TRBV7-2 and J usage is TRBJ2-3, with D tentatively TRBD2 (5 bases). The CDR3 spans 13 residues. V was trimmed by 5 bases and J by 5 bases, leaving 11 bases between them. Germline V gene data show CDR1 as SGHTA and CDR2 as FQGNSA. Here the CDR3 reads CASSQGLLDTQYF. The DNA of the CDR3 is TGTGCCAGCAGCCAAGGACTTTTAGATACGCAGTATTTT. Together with reference TRBV7-2 and TRBJ2-3, the CDR3 gives the full variable domain: GAGVSQSPSNKVTEKGKDVELRCDPISGHTALYWYRQSLGQGLEFLIYFQGNSAPDKSGLPSDRFSAERTGGSVSTLTIQRTQQEDSAVYLCASSQGLLDTQYFGPGTRLTVL.

V usage is TRBV29-1 and J usage is TRBJ1-1, with D unresolved. The germline V gene has CDR1 SQVTM and CDR2 ANQGSEA. Trimming pared 2 bases from V and 2 bases from J, leaving 9 bases between. The CDR3 has 13 residues. DNA of the CDR3: TGCAGCGTTGAAAGGCAGGCCAACACTGAAGCTTTCTTT. Its protein is CSVERQANTEAFF.

This chain uses TRBV6-1 with TRBJ2-3; a possible D gene is TRBD1 (6 bases). The CDR3 is made up of 14 amino acids. V was clipped by 5 bases and J by 2 bases, with 11 bases between them. Per germline, CDR1 MNHNS and CDR2 SASEGT. The DNA for the CDR3 is TGTGCCAGCAGTTTGACAGGACCCACAGATACGCAGTATTTT. Translated, it gives CASSLTGPTDTQYF.

V and J are TRBV9 and TRBJ2-1; TRBD1 agrees at 8 bases. The germline V gene encodes CDR1 SGDLS and CDR2 YYNGEE. After removal of 0 bases from V and 4 bases from J, the junction contained 3 bases not matched to a gene. The CDR3 length is 15 residues. DNA of the CDR3: TGTGCCAGCAGCGTAGAAACAGGGGGTTACAATGAGCAGTTCTTC. This translates into CASSVETGGYNEQFF.

Ten or more counts support this clonotype. This rearrangement joins TRBV2 to TRBJ1-4; no clear D gene. The V gene's germline CDR1 is SNHLY and CDR2 FYNNEI. The CDR3 sequence is 11 residues long. V was cut by 3 bases and J by 11 bases, with 7 bases left in between. Written as DNA, the CDR3 is TGTGCCAGCAGTGAGGATACGAAACTGTTTTTT. Protein product: CASSEDTKLFF.

The CDR3 DNA follows: TGTGCCAGCAGTCAGACAGGTATAGTCAGTCAGCCCCAGCATTTT. This translates into CASSQTGIVSQPQHF. The rearrangement joins TRBV6-5 to TRBJ1-5; TRBD1 might be the D (6 bases). CDR3 size: 15 residues. Germline assignment: CDR1 MNHEY and CDR2 SVGAGI. The V gene lost 5 bases and the J gene lost 6 bases, with 17 bases spanning the gap.

This chain uses TRBV5-6 with TRBJ1-1; perhaps TRBD1 as D (5 bases). The CDR3 is 13 amino acids. Germline V lookup: CDR1 SGHDT, CDR2 YYEEEE. Between the trimmed V and J ends, which lost 5 bases and 7 bases, there was a span of 15 bases. This CDR3 is CASRRGTASEAFF. CDR3 nucleotides: TGTGCCAGCAGACGGGGGACCGCGAGTGAAGCTTTCTTT.

Points on this clonotype: The junction departs from the called germline gene at one end, perhaps through a read error. This chain uses TRBV20-1 with TRBJ2-7; 14 bases line up with TRBD2. The length of the CDR3 is 17 residues. The V gene's germline CDR1 is DFQATT and CDR2 SNEGSKA (reference sequence). The CDR3 sequence is CSARDLLGLAGAYKQYF. CDR3 sequence (DNA): TGCAGTGCTAGAGATCTTCTGGGACTAGCGGGAGCCTACAAGCAGTACTTC.

The V and J genes are TRBV5-1 and TRBJ2-1, with D uncertain. The CDR3 totals 12 residues. V gave up 2 bases and J gave up 7 bases, with 7 bases separating them. From germline, CDR1 is SGHRS and CDR2 YFSETQ. CDR3: CASSFSNNEQFF. DNA of the CDR3: TGCGCCAGCAGCTTCAGTAATAATGAGCAGTTCTTC.

This clonotype was seen a handful of times. The chain has TRBV20-1 and TRBJ1-6; a possible D gene is TRBD1 (5 bases). Deletions cut 3 bases from V and 10 bases from J, with 13 bases between. The germline CDR1 and CDR2 sequences are DFQATT and SNEGSKA (reference sequence). The CDR3 covers 13 residues. In DNA, the CDR3 is TGCAGTGCTAGCGGTCAGGGACGCTCACCCCTCCACTTT. Protein sequence: CSASGQGRSPLHF.